One sample yielded the 24 T cell receptor beta chains listed below, sequenced in a study of blood T cell repertoires in COVID-19. Assay used: immunoSEQ multiplex PCR; TCRdb lists only in-frame clones, some missing. Of about 100,000 clones in the sample, roughly nine tenths were seen once. Sequenced material: peripheral blood. The receptor source for this set is a man aged 50-60 years with active COVID-19.

The chain is built from TRBV6-6 and TRBJ2-4; 9 bases are a match to TRBD1. V lost 5 bases, J lost 1 base, and 12 bases stayed unmatched. There are 18 residues in the CDR3. From germline, CDR1 is MNHNY and CDR2 SVGAGI (reference sequence). CDR3 bases: TGTGCCAGCAGTCAGGGACAGGGTTCGGGGATGGCCAAAAACATTCAGTACTTC. Its protein is CASSQGQGSGMAKNIQYF.

This sequence joins TRBV7-2 and TRBJ1-1; D may be TRBD1 (6 bases). CDR3 size: 13 residues. V was cut by 4 bases and J by 4 bases, with 10 bases left in between. CDR1 and CDR2 (germline): SGHTA, FQGNSA. CDR3 nucleotides: TGTGCCAGCAGCTCGGGGGGCTTCACTGAAGCTTTCTTT. It codes for CASSSGGFTEAFF.

The chain carries TRBV11-3 and TRBJ2-2, with 9 bases identical to TRBD2. The germline V gene encodes CDR1 SGHNT and CDR2 YENEEA. V was clipped by 5 bases and J by 5 bases; unmatched bases: 9. CDR3 length equals 16 residues. The CDR3 is CASSLRSGRGTGELFF. The DNA of the CDR3 is TGTGCCAGCAGCCTCCGTAGCGGGAGAGGGACCGGGGAGCTGTTTTTT.

The chain couples TRBV3-1 (or the pseudogene TRBV3-2) to TRBJ2-5; 8 bases are a match to TRBD1. V was pared by 6 bases and J by 5 bases, with 11 bases of the junction left unmatched. CDR3 length: 15 amino acids. Germline values: CDR1 LGHDT, CDR2 YNNKEL (reference sequence). The DNA of the CDR3 is TGTGCCAGCAGGGTCGGACAGGGTAGGGTGGAGACCCAGTACTTC. This codes for CASRVGQGRVETQYF.

The chain carries TRBV2 and TRBJ1-2; 7 bases line up with TRBD1. CDR3 length: 13 amino acids. Germline trimming cut 2 bases from V and 3 bases from J; bases unmatched to any gene: 0. Germline values: CDR1 SNHLY, CDR2 FYNNEI. CDR3 sequence: CASSETGDYGYTF. The CDR3, as DNA: TGTGCCAGCAGTGAAACAGGGGACTATGGCTACACCTTC.

The V gene is TRBV2, the J gene TRBJ1-5; 7 nucleotides line up with TRBD1. J gave up 3 bases and V 7 bases, and 6 bases lay outside the gene matches. The CDR3 consists of 14 residues. Germline lookup yields CDR1 SNHLY and CDR2 FYNNEI. This CDR3 is CASNSGTDNQPQHF. The CDR3 region has the DNA TGTGCCAGCAATTCCGGGACAGACAATCAGCCCCAGCATTTT. The complete variable domain, with remaining parts taken from reference TRBV2 and TRBJ1-5, reads EPEVTQTPSHQVTQMGQEVILRCVPISNHLYFYWYRQILGQKVEFLVSFYNNEISEKSEIFDDQFSVERPDGSNFTLKIRSTKLEDSAMYFCASNSGTDNQPQHFGDGTRLSIL.

The chain links TRBV7-9 to TRBJ2-3; D not resolved. CDR1 and CDR2 (germline): SEHNR, FQNEAQ (reference sequence). CDR3 size: 12 residues. The germline V and J ends were trimmed by 6 bases and 4 bases, with 8 bases remaining between them. The CDR3 loop reads CASRALPDTQYF. The DNA of the CDR3 is TGTGCCAGCAGGGCCCTGCCAGATACGCAGTATTTT. Complete variable domain (other parts from reference TRBV7-9 and TRBJ2-3): DTGVSQNPRHKITKRGQNVTFRCDPISEHNRLYWYRQTLGQGPEFLTYFQNEAQLEKSRLLSDRFSAERPKGSFSTLEIQRTEQGDSAMYLCASRALPDTQYFGPGTRLTVL.

The gene calls are TRBV19 and TRBJ2-3, with D perhaps TRBD2 (6 bases). Trimming removed 3 bases from V and 4 bases from J, with 11 bases in between. The CDR3 extends over 14 amino acids. From germline, CDR1 is LNHDA and CDR2 SQIVND (reference sequence). DNA for the CDR3: TGTGCCAGTAGTATGGAGGGGAATGCAGATACGCAGTATTTT. Protein sequence: CASSMEGNADTQYF.

The chain links TRBV6-5 to TRBJ2-7; the D gene is possibly TRBD1 (6 bases). CDR1 is MNHEY, CDR2 SVGAGI, per germline. CDR3 length equals 12 residues. V was pared by 6 bases and J by 4 bases, with 10 bases between. The CDR3 protein is CASRTGKYEQYF. The CDR3 nucleotides read TGTGCCAGCAGAACAGGGAAATACGAGCAGTACTTC.

J is TRBJ2-3 and V is TRBV19; 8 positions match TRBD2. The CDR3 contains 17 residues. Germline CDR1 is LNHDA and CDR2 is SQIVND (reference sequence). V lost 4 bases, J lost 4 bases, and 13 bases stayed unmatched. CDR3 residues: CASSTALGGGRADTQYF. The CDR3 coding sequence is TGTGCCAGTAGTACCGCGCTCGGGGGGGGCCGGGCAGATACGCAGTATTTT.

This rearrangement joins TRBV5-1 to TRBJ2-3; a possible D gene is TRBD1 (5 bases). Germline V gene lookup returns CDR1 SGHRS and CDR2 YFSETQ. This CDR3 comprises 14 residues. With 0 bases removed from V and 3 bases from J, the gap between germline ends came to 8 bases. In nucleotides, the CDR3 is TGCGCCAGCAGCTTGGTGGCAGGGACAGATACGCAGTATTTT. Translation: CASSLVAGTDTQYF.

The chain is built from TRBV11-2 and TRBJ2-7, with D possibly matching TRBD2 (7 bases). CDR1 is SGHAT, CDR2 FQNNGV, per germline. This CDR3 spans 15 amino acids. Trimming cost V 6 bases and J 4 bases, with 19 bases left between them. CDR3 bases: TGTGCCAGCAGTCGCGGGGGCGGGAGTAGGTACGAGCAGTACGTC. Protein: CASSRGGGSRYEQYV.

V gene TRBV9 combines with J gene TRBJ2-2; 9 nucleotides line up with TRBD2. The CDR3 is made up of 17 amino acids. Trimming at V came to 2 bases and at J to 1 base, leaving 6 bases not matched to a gene. Germline V gene data show CDR1 as SGDLS and CDR2 as YYNGEE. The CDR3 loop reads CASSVSGGPGNTGELFF. The CDR3 region has the DNA TGTGCCAGCAGCGTTAGCGGGGGCCCTGGGAACACCGGGGAGCTGTTTTTT. The full variable domain, its missing parts supplied by reference TRBV9 and TRBJ2-2, is DSGVTQTPKHLITATGQRVTLRCSPRSGDLSVYWYQQSLDQGLQFLIQYYNGEERAKGNILERFSAQQFPDLHSELNLSSLELGDSALYFCASSVSGGPGNTGELFFGEGSRLTVL.

The gene calls are TRBV19 and TRBJ1-6; perhaps TRBD1 as D (5 bases). V was trimmed by 9 bases and J by 4 bases, leaving 13 bases between them. The CDR3 loop spans 14 amino acids. Germline V gene sequence: CDR1 LNHDA, CDR2 SQIVND (reference sequence). This CDR3 is CASRDGGYNSPLHF. Here the CDR3 DNA reads TGTGCCAGCCGGGACGGAGGGTATAATTCACCCCTCCACTTT.

The chain employs TRBV27 and TRBJ1-2; 7 nucleotides match TRBD1. Germline loops: CDR1 MNHEY, CDR2 SMNVEV (reference sequence). The CDR3 has 13 amino acids. The J segment lost 6 bases and the V segment lost 3 bases, leaving 4 bases of the junction unmatched. This chain's CDR3 is CASSLVRGDGYTF. The DNA for the CDR3 is TGTGCCAGCAGTTTGGTCAGGGGGGATGGCTACACCTTC.

In this sample, this clone turned up once. The chain couples TRBV9 to TRBJ2-1, with 11 bases fitting TRBD1. Germline lookup yields CDR1 SGDLS and CDR2 YYNGEE. This CDR3 comprises 17 residues. The V and J ends lost 0 bases and 3 bases, in that order; junction bases with no gene match: 5. The DNA of the CDR3 is TGTGCCAGCAGCGTAGCAGCCGGGACAGGGGGCTACAATGAGCAGTTCTTC. This encodes CASSVAAGTGGYNEQFF.

The rearrangement joins TRBV25-1 to TRBJ2-1; 8 nucleotides align to TRBD2. There are 14 residues in the CDR3. CDR1 MGHDK and CDR2 SYGVNS come from the germline V gene. With V trimmed by 5 bases and J by 6 bases, 6 bases remained unmatched. In nucleotides, the CDR3 is TGTGCCAGCAGTCTGGCGGGGGGCTTCAATGAGCAGTTCTTC. Translated: CASSLAGGFNEQFF.

This clone appeared once. The chain joins TRBV13 to TRBJ2-7; 9 positions agree with TRBD2. The length of the CDR3 is 16 residues. J was trimmed by 3 bases and V by 2 bases; bases with no gene match: 8. The germline V gene encodes CDR1 PRHDT and CDR2 FYEKMQ (reference sequence). The CDR3: CASSLHLAGNSYEQYV. The DNA of the CDR3 is TGTGCCAGCAGCTTACACCTAGCGGGAAATAGCTACGAGCAGTACGTC.

The chain links TRBV6-5 to TRBJ1-1; TRBD1 aligns across 8 bases. Germline CDR1 reads MNHEY; CDR2 reads SVGAGI. Trimming at V came to 7 bases and at J to 2 bases, leaving 9 bases not matched to a gene. This CDR3 spans 15 amino acids. CDR3 DNA: TGTGCCAGCAAATCAGGGGGCGCGGATAACACTGAAGCTTTCTTT. Protein sequence: CASKSGGADNTEAFF.

This clone has a single count. As DNA, the CDR3 is TGTGCCAGCAGCCCCAACAGGGCTGGAAACACCATATATTTT. Protein sequence: CASSPNRAGNTIYF. This chain connects TRBV11-3 to TRBJ1-3, with a weak D call TRBD1 (6 bases). V was clipped by 5 bases and J by 2 bases, with 10 bases between them. CDR1 and CDR2 (germline): SGHNT, YENEEA. The length of the CDR3 is 14 residues.

V gene TRBV29-1 combines with J gene TRBJ2-5, with D uncertain. Trimming pared 1 base from V and 2 bases from J, leaving 8 bases between. The CDR3 sequence is 13 residues long. From germline, CDR1 is SQVTM and CDR2 ANQGSEA. CDR3 amino acids: CSVEGGRQETQYF. For the CDR3, the DNA is TGCAGCGTTGAAGGCGGAAGGCAAGAGACCCAGTACTTC.

The chain is built from TRBV27 and TRBJ1-3, with a weak D call TRBD1 (6 bases). Germline V gene sequence: CDR1 MNHEY, CDR2 SMNVEV (reference sequence). V was pared by 5 bases and J by 0 bases, with 8 bases between. The length of the CDR3 is 14 residues. The CDR3 DNA is TGTGCCAGCAGTCCAGGGGACTCTGGAAACACCATATATTTT. This sequence encodes CASSPGDSGNTIYF.

The rearrangement joins TRBV5-1 to TRBJ2-7; 8 bases agree with TRBD1. Germline V gene data show CDR1 as SGHRS and CDR2 as YFSETQ. Trimming cost V 4 bases and J 3 bases; bases outside gene matches: 6. This CDR3 has 14 residues. The CDR3 is CASSPRGHVYEQYF. DNA of the CDR3: TGCGCCAGCAGCCCCAGGGGGCATGTCTACGAGCAGTACTTC.

This chain links TRBV11-2 with TRBJ1-1, with 7 bases fitting TRBD1. CDR3 size: 16 residues. Trimming cost V 5 bases and J 2 bases; bases outside gene matches: 11. CDR1 is SGHAT and CDR2 is FQNNGV in the germline V gene. CDR3 coding DNA: TGTGCCAGCAGCCGACAGGGAGAGGTGGCCAACACTGAAGCTTTCTTT. Translation: CASSRQGEVANTEAFF.